One and the same sample provided the 6 T cell receptor beta chains below, sequenced in a study of blood T cell repertoires in COVID-19. This table comes from immunoSEQ multiplex PCR, and its TCRdb copy is limited to in-frame clones, with some not included. The data hold 40,000 to 60,000 clones, with 84% observed a single time. Sequenced: peripheral blood. The receptors originated from a man in his forties or fifties with acute or convalescent COVID-19.

V and J are TRBV7-2 and TRBJ2-7, with TRBD1 matching over 9 bases. CDR1 is SGHTA, CDR2 FQGNSA, per germline. The CDR3 contains 15 residues. V lost 5 bases and J lost 1; bases outside the gene matches: 6. The CDR3 bases are TGTGCCAGCAGCCCCCGGGACAGGGCGTCCTACGAGCAGTACTTC. Protein sequence: CASSPRDRASYEQYF.

The genes are TRBV5-5 and TRBJ2-5; 10 bases match TRBD2. V shed 0 bases and J 6 bases; nucleotides not matched to a gene: 8. Germline CDR1 and CDR2: SGHKS and YYEKEE (reference sequence). The CDR3 runs 16 residues. CDR3 bases: TGTGCCAGCAGCTTGGATACTAGCGGGGTTATTCAGACCCAGTACTTC. Protein: CASSLDTSGVIQTQYF.

The chain couples TRBV10-2 to TRBJ1-6, with TRBD1 matching 7 bases. This CDR3 comprises 21 residues. J was trimmed by 11 bases and V by 3 bases; bases with no gene match: 28. The V gene's germline CDR1 is WSHSY and CDR2 SAAADI. The CDR3: CASSDWERTGDGLITRTPLHF. The CDR3 DNA sequence: TGCGCCAGCAGTGATTGGGAGAGGACAGGAGATGGCCTAATTACCCGTACACCCCTCCACTTT.

The V gene is TRBV29-1, the J gene TRBJ1-3; no clear D gene. Trimming pared 4 bases from V and 0 bases from J, leaving 10 bases between. The CDR3 extends over 14 amino acids. The germline gives CDR1 SQVTM, CDR2 ANQGSEA. CDR3 coding DNA: TGCAGCGTTGTTGTCGGGAACTCTGGAAACACCATATATTTT. Its translation is CSVVVGNSGNTIYF.

The chain carries TRBV19 and TRBJ2-3; 7 nucleotides align to TRBD1. The CDR3 spans 15 residues. The V segment lost 4 bases and the J segment 9 bases; nucleotides outside the gene matches: 13. The V gene's germline CDR1 is LNHDA and CDR2 SQIVND (reference sequence). The CDR3 loop reads CASSRDSPTPRTQYF. CDR3 DNA sequence: TGTGCCAGTAGTAGGGACAGTCCTACCCCCAGGACGCAGTATTTT.

The genes are TRBV19 and TRBJ1-5, with 10 bases that match TRBD1. The CDR3 consists of 16 residues. The germline CDR1 and CDR2 sequences are LNHDA and SQIVND (reference sequence). The junction had 10 bases not matched to a gene; V was cut back by 4 bases and J by 7 bases. In nucleotides, the CDR3 is TGTGCCAGTAGTACCCGGACGACAGGGGGCGGCCAGCCCCAGCATTTT. This sequence encodes CASSTRTTGGGQPQHF. Using reference TRBV19 and TRBJ1-5 for the parts outside the CDR3, the full variable domain is DGGITQSPKYLFRKEGQNVTLSCEQNLNHDAMYWYRQDPGQGLRLIYYSQIVNDFQKGDIAEGYSVSREKKESFPLTVTSAQKNPTAFYLCASSTRTTGGGQPQHFGDGTRLSIL.